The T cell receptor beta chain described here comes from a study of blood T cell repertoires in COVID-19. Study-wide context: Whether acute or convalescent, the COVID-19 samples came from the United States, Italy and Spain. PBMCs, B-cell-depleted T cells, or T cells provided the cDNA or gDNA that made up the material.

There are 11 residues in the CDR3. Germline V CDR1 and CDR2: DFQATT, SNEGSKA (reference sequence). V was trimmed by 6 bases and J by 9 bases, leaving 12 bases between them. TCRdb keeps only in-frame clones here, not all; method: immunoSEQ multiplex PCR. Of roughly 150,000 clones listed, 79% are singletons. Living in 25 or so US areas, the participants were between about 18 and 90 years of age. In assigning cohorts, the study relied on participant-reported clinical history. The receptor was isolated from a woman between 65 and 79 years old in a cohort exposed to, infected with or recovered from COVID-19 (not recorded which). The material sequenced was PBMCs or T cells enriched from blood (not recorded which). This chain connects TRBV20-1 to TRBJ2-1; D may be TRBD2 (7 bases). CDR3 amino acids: CSAQGGAEQFF. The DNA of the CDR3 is TGCAGTGCACAAGGGGGGGCTGAGCAGTTCTTC.